These 11 T cell receptor beta chains share one sample of origin, sequenced in a study of cytomegalovirus exposure and HLA in healthy donors. It was with 60 Vbeta and 13 Jbeta primers that the PCR ran. The assay was immunoSEQ multiplex PCR, and TCRdb's table has in-frame clones only and misses some. The sample includes around 180,000 clones, approximately 88% of them seen just once. The sequenced sample consisted of PBMCs. The origin of the receptors is a boy younger than 10 in good health and CMV-seronegative.

The rearrangement links TRBV28 to TRBJ2-3, with TRBD2 matching 8 bases. Germline V gives CDR1 MDHEN, CDR2 SYDVKM. V was clipped by 10 bases and J by 4 bases; unmatched bases: 7. This CDR3 has 13 residues. The DNA for the CDR3 is TGTGCCACCAGCGGGAGAGGGTCAGATACGCAGTATTTT. Amino acid sequence: CATSGRGSDTQYF.

The J gene is TRBJ1-1, the V gene TRBV5-4; no firm D call. Germline loops: CDR1 SGHNT, CDR2 YYREEE (reference sequence). The V end lost 7 bases, the J end lost 1 base, and 5 bases lay between the germline ends. The CDR3 contains 11 residues. CDR3 nucleotide sequence: TGTGCCAGCTCTCGGAACACTGAAGCTTTCTTT. This sequence encodes CASSRNTEAFF.

The chain uses TRBV19 and TRBJ1-5, with 8 nucleotides matching TRBD1. This CDR3 contains 13 residues. With 5 bases clipped from V and 5 bases from J, the junction kept 2 bases outside the gene matches. Germline V gene lookup returns CDR1 LNHDA and CDR2 SQIVND (reference sequence). The CDR3 bases are TGTGCCAGTAGTTTGACAGGGGATCAGCCCCAGCATTTT. Residues: CASSLTGDQPQHF.

The gene calls are TRBV23-1 and TRBJ2-5; the match to TRBD1 covers 8 bases. TRBV23-1 is reported as an ORF; its role is uncertain. This CDR3 is built from 12 residues. The trim removed 9 bases at V and 4 bases at J, leaving 4 bases unmatched. The CDR3 nucleotides read TGCGCCAGTCCACAGGGGGGAGAGACCCAGTACTTC. The encoded protein is CASPQGGETQYF.

The J gene is TRBJ1-1, the V gene TRBV9, with TRBD1 matching over 8 bases. J was trimmed by 1 base and V by 0 bases; bases with no gene match: 2. Germline CDR1 and CDR2: SGDLS and YYNGEE. The CDR3 consists of 15 residues. The chain's CDR3 is CASSVGTGTNTEAFF. CDR3 in DNA: TGTGCCAGCAGCGTAGGGACAGGGACGAACACTGAAGCTTTCTTT.

This chain connects TRBV5-1 to TRBJ1-1; TRBD1 might be the D (6 bases). Trimming cost V 4 bases and J 1 base, with 11 bases left between them. This CDR3 region has 14 residues. The germline CDR1 and CDR2 sequences are SGHRS and YFSETQ. The CDR3 DNA sequence: TGCGCCAGCAGCCGTAAGACAGGGAACACTGAAGCTTTCTTT. This translates into CASSRKTGNTEAFF. The complete variable domain, with remaining parts taken from reference TRBV5-1 and TRBJ1-1, reads KAGVTQTPRYLIKTRGQQVTLSCSPISGHRSVSWYQQTPGQGLQFLFEYFSETQRNKGNFPGRFSGRQFSNSRSEMNVSTLELGDSALYLCASSRKTGNTEAFFGQGTRLTVV.

The chain links TRBV7-2 to TRBJ2-1; D is perhaps TRBD1 (5 bases). The CDR3 length is 13 residues. Germline CDR1 SGHTA, CDR2 FQGNSA. Deletions cut 3 bases from V and 9 bases from J, with 12 bases between. The CDR3 loop is CASSFKGEGEQFF. In DNA form, the CDR3 reads TGTGCCAGCAGCTTCAAAGGGGAAGGTGAGCAGTTCTTC.

The chain carries TRBV5-8 and TRBJ2-6; 7 nucleotides agree with TRBD1. The CDR3 has 17 residues. CDR1 SGHTS and CDR2 YDEGEE come from the germline V gene. The trim removed 8 bases at V and 0 bases at J, leaving 11 bases unmatched. The CDR3, as DNA: TGTGCCAGTACCAGACAGGGAAAGGGCTCTGGGGCCAACGTCCTGACTTTC. This sequence encodes CASTRQGKGSGANVLTF. Full variable domain (rest looked up from reference TRBV5-8 and TRBJ2-6): EAGVTQSPTHLIKTRGQQATLRCSPISGHTSVYWYQQALGLGLQFLLWYDEGEERNRGNFPPRFSGRQFPNYSSELNVNALELEDSALYLCASTRQGKGSGANVLTFGAGSRLTVL.

V usage is TRBV7-8 and J usage is TRBJ1-5; TRBD1 agrees at 7 bases. V lost 4 bases to trimming and J lost 1 base; unmatched junction nucleotides: 7. The CDR3 runs to 16 residues. Germline loops: CDR1 SGHVS, CDR2 FQNEAQ. Here the CDR3 reads CASSSQGSRSNQPQHF. In DNA form, the CDR3 reads TGTGCCAGCAGCTCACAGGGGTCCCGCAGCAATCAGCCCCAGCATTTT.

This chain connects TRBV19 to TRBJ1-1; TRBD1 is a possible D gene (6 bases). The CDR3 spans 11 residues. Germline lookup yields CDR1 LNHDA and CDR2 SQIVND (reference sequence). Trimming removed 10 bases at V and 3 bases at J, with 9 bases between. CDR3 DNA sequence: TGTGCCATCCACAGGGACACTGAAGCTTTCTTT. As protein: CAIHRDTEAFF.

As for this clone: The junction shows a germline mismatch at one end, possibly a read error. The chain combines TRBV30 with TRBJ2-4; TRBD2 might be the D (6 bases). This CDR3 comprises 11 residues. From germline, CDR1 is GTSNPN and CDR2 SVGIG (reference sequence). The CDR3 sequence is CAWSVTGLEHF. The CDR3 nucleotides read TGTGCCTGGAGTGTTACGGGACTCGAACACTTC. The full variable domain, in which reference TRBV30 and TRBJ2-4 provide the parts outside the CDR3, is SQTIHQWPATLVQPVGSPLSLECTVEGTSNPNLYWYRQAAGRGLQLLFYSVGIGQISSEVPQNLSASRPQDRQFILSSKKLLLSDSGFYLCAWSVTGLEHFGAGTRLSVL.